Reported below is one T cell receptor (beta chain). Authors' processing steps: Quantification of nucleated cells was approximated via reference gene primer amplification. TCRdb's copy holds only in-frame clones and misses some; the assay was immunoSEQ multiplex PCR. The DNA was the basis for D and trimming; V, J and clone size are from that table. The table has tens of thousands of clones, around 91% seen once. The record originates from a study of blood T cell repertoires in COVID-19. Study-wide context: The study drew acute and convalescent COVID-19 samples from the United States, Italy and Spain. In each case, the material was cDNA or gDNA derived from T cells, B-cell-depleted T cells, or PBMCs.

V lost 0 bases and J lost 5, with 5 bases in between. Germline CDR1 LGHDT, CDR2 YNNKEL (reference sequence). The CDR3 has 13 residues. The chain uses TRBV3-1 (or the pseudogene TRBV3-2) and TRBJ1-5, with unresolved D. The sequenced sample was peripheral blood. The origin of this receptor is a human donor in a cohort sampled during active COVID-19. The CDR3 DNA reads TGTGCCAGCAGCCAAGATGAGGATCAGCCCCAGCATTTT. This sequence encodes CASSQDEDQPQHF.